The source of this T cell receptor (beta chain) is a study of blood T cell repertoires in COVID-19. Study information: Both acute and convalescent COVID-19 samples were obtained from the United States, Italy and Spain.

V lost 6 bases to trimming and J lost 2 bases, with 7 bases between them. The CDR3 runs to 13 residues. Using immunoSEQ multiplex PCR, the repertoire was profiled, and TCRdb retains in-frame clones only, with some absent. This sample has 85,000 to 90,000 clones, with 75% to 90% found just once. This TCR derives from a woman over 75 with active or convalescent COVID-19. This chain joins TRBV12-3 or TRBV12-4 and TRBJ2-2; TRBD2 is a possible D gene (5 bases). Sequencing was performed on peripheral blood. CDR3 DNA sequence: TGTGCCAGCAGGGGAGACAACACCGGGGAGCTGTTTTTT. This translates into CASRGDNTGELFF.